The present T cell receptor beta chain was sequenced within a study of T-cell reconstitution after alpha-beta-depleted transplantation in children. Construction of the TCRbeta library involved unique molecular identifiers. TCRdb used MiXCR to reprocess the PCR reads, holding one entry per CDR3 protein. The sample gives approximately 200,000 distinct CDR3 sequences, less than 15% of which show up once; under 15% is in the top ten. Germline V gene sequence: CDR1 MNHEY, CDR2 SVGEGT. V lost 5 bases to trimming and J lost 1 base, with 8 bases between them. This CDR3 is 14 amino acids long. The sequenced sample was PBMCs from the stem cell graft donor, obtained from the stem cell graft. The TCR originated in a human donor who donated a stem cell graft to a child with acute lymphoblastic leukemia. The V gene is TRBV6-2 or TRBV6-3, the J gene TRBJ2-2; D may be TRBD1 (5 bases). The CDR3 reads CASSIRGNTGELFF. CDR3 coding DNA: TGTGCCAGCAGTATAAGGGGGAACACCGGGGAGCTGTTTTTT.